This section outlines one T cell receptor (beta chain) sequence together with its context. Which antigen it targets is not known. Via the germline V gene, CDR1 is MGHDK and CDR2 SYGVNS. Including the terminal cysteine and phenylalanine, the CDR3 comprises 15 residues. Nucleotide data are not available. A commercial ELISA kit detecting HCMV-specific IgG in serum was used to determine HCMV serostatus. Ficoll density gradient centrifugation was used to isolate peripheral blood mononuclear cells from blood. TCRdb records Illumina HiSeq 2000 as the sequencer. The TCR beta cDNA libraries were made using 5'RACE template switching, a step that added both a universal primer site and unique molecular identifiers. cDNA synthesis was primed from the TCR beta constant segment, followed by two successive PCR amplification steps. Per the authors' processing: MIGEC was used to demultiplex reads and group the reads by UMI, and MiTCR was used to assemble and quantify clonotypes. To exclude erroneous sequences, only TCR cDNA sequences supported by at least two reads were retained. The tcR package was used for downstream repertoire analysis, and clonotypes were matched between fractions using CDR3 nucleotide sequence together with V segment. VDJmatch was used to annotate antigen specificity against VDJdb, with one amino acid substitution allowed in CDR3. Following TCRdb reprocessing, every CDR3 protein sequence forms one entry, and DNA is not provided. The V and J calls were not made by the authors but by TCRdb's processing. The table for this sample shows about 550,000 distinct CDR3 sequences. The ten largest clones capture roughly 3.6% of the sample.

This specimen comes from a study of T cells expressing NK-cell markers (dated by TCRdb to 2020 to 2021). In terms of the full investigation: In sorted CD3+CD56+NKG2C+, CD3+CD56+NKG2C- and CD3+CD56-NKG2C+ T-cell subsets from several donors, TCR beta-chain repertoires were profiled. Among the eight sequenced donors, seven were HCMV-seropositive and one was HCMV-seronegative. The study sequenced eight donors, all healthy volunteers chosen at random: three men and five women. Sequencing of the libraries produced 2 x 150 bp reads on Illumina HiSeq 2000/2500, MiSeq or NextSeq. Results the study describes overall, beyond this receptor: In roughly 6 donors, the dominant CD3+CD56+NKG2C+ clonotypes were among the top 10 CD8+ clonotypes and accounted for 1.0-7.0% of CD8+ T cells. Whether the expanded NKG2C-expressing T cell clones were specific for HCMV antigens was left unclear. Those dominant clonotypes were again the most abundant among CD3+CD56-NKG2C+ cells in several donors, at about 28.3-65%.

This receptor was taken from a man aged 18 to 30 in good health. Donor details come from another sample of the same person, matched by shared clones. Recombination joined TRBV25-1 with TRBJ2-2; TCRdb designates TRBD1, a call that cannot be tested without DNA. The sample was blood T cells: a sorted CD56 or NKG2C T cell subset, CD4+ or CD8+ T cells, or bulk PBMC T cells (not recorded which). CDR3 sequence: CASSPQTAYTGELFF.